This T cell receptor (beta chain) comes out of a study of T-cell memory formation after mild COVID-19. Study in general: Largely donor-specific TCR clusters were found. General observations from the study: Researchers could not confirm that second-wave clones peaking on day 37 targeted SARS-CoV-2. Pre-infection memory contained some responding clones, which suggested that cross-reactive memory had joined.

Each CDR3 protein is one row after TCRdb ran MiXCR on the 5' RACE reads. The data show approximately 560,000 distinct CDR3 sequences, about 18% seen once. A remark on this clonotype: Its matching antigen is unknown.

Sequencing input: PBMCs or a T cell subset sorted from them (not recorded which). The receptor was isolated from an adult woman who had mild COVID-19 (a few samples of this study predate the infection). Cell type and time point are not known.

The CDR3, as DNA: TGTGCCAGCAGCTACATTGGACAGGGGGGTTACGAGCAGTACTTC. Its protein is CASSYIGQGGYEQYF. The rearrangement joins TRBV4-2 to TRBJ2-7, with 10 bases that match TRBD1. CDR3 length equals 15 residues. Germline trimming cut 5 bases from V and 4 bases from J; bases unmatched to any gene: 8. From germline, CDR1 is LGHNA and CDR2 YNFKEQ.